The rows below give T cell receptor beta chains drawn from one sample of a study of immune heterogeneity within non-small cell lung tumors. One entry per CDR3 protein, called by TCRdb with MiXCR from the multiplex PCR reads. The data show 30,000 to 40,000 distinct CDR3 sequences, with about 30% seen just once and around 3.9% held by the top ten. Sequencing was done on a sample of lung tumor tissue. The receptors come from a man aged 40-49 years with non-small cell lung cancer. Each CDR3 is given with its conserved first and last residue. D genes are given only for firm matches. A row's size may be missing; if present it is once, few, many or a size class.

CDR3 length | J gene | D gene | V gene | clone size | CDR3 DNA | CDR3 protein
13 | TRBJ1-5 | . | TRBV20-1 | . | TGCAGTGCTAGGGGGGACCCCAGTCGGCCCCAGCATTTT | CSARGDPSRPQHF
16 | TRBJ1-6 | TRBD1 | TRBV5-6 | . | TGTGCCAGCAGCTTGGACAGGGGGCTCTATAATTCACCCCTCCACTTT | CASSLDRGLYNSPLHF
14 | TRBJ1-6 | . | TRBV30 | . | TGTGCCTGGAGGCCAAACCTGGGTCCCACCCGCCTCCACTTT | CAWRPNLGPTRLHF
12 | TRBJ1-2 | . | TRBV20-1 | many | TGCAGTGCTAGCCTTTCTAGGGATGGCTACACCTTC | CSASLSRDGYTF
15 | TRBJ1-2 | TRBD1 | TRBV11-3 | few | TGTGCCAGCAGCACAACCGGGACAGCGGTACGTGGCTACACCTTC | CASSTTGTAVRGYTF
15 | TRBJ2-7 | TRBD1 | TRBV5-1 | many | TGCGCCAGCAGCCCGTGGACAGGGGGCAGGTACGAGCAGTACTTC | CASSPWTGGRYEQYF
15 | TRBJ2-7 | . | TRBV5-5 | few | TGTGCCAGCAGCTTGTTCCTAGCGACCGCCTACGAGCAGTACTTC | CASSLFLATAYEQYF
16 | TRBJ2-4 | TRBD2 | TRBV20-1 | few | TGCAGTGCTAGAGAGGGACTAGCGGGAGGGGCGAACATTCAGTACTTC | CSAREGLAGGANIQYF
12 | TRBJ1-2 | . | TRBV7-8 | many | TGTGCCAGCAGCTTTGACACCTATGGCTACACCTTC | CASSFDTYGYTF
14 | TRBJ2-7 | . | TRBV15 | many | TGTGCCACCAGCAGAAACAAGGGACCCTACGAGCAGTACTTC | CATSRNKGPYEQYF
16 | TRBJ2-1 | TRBD2 | TRBV7-3 | few | TGTGCCAGCAGCTTAACTAGCGGGTTCTCCTACAATGAGCAGTTCTTC | CASSLTSGFSYNEQFF
16 | TRBJ1-2 | . | TRBV5-5 | . | TGTGCCAGCAGCTTGGGGGAACAGGGCACTAACTATGGCTACACCTTC | CASSLGEQGTNYGYTF
11 | TRBJ2-7 | . | TRBV7-9 | . | TGTGCCAGCAGCCCCCGGGACGAGCAGTACTTC | CASSPRDEQYF
15 | TRBJ1-5 | TRBD1 | TRBV19 | many | TGTGCCAGTAGTAAAGGGGGCCGGAGCAATCAGCCCCAGCATTTT | CASSKGGRSNQPQHF
13 | TRBJ2-7 | TRBD1 | TRBV30 | many | TGTGCCTGGAGTCGGGGACAGGGATACGAGCAGTACTTC | CAWSRGQGYEQYF
14 | TRBJ1-5 | . | TRBV14 | many | TGTGCCAGCAGCCAAGCGGGGGGGAATCAGCCCCAGCATTTT | CASSQAGGNQPQHF
13 | TRBJ2-2 | . | TRBV5-5 | . | TGTGCCAGCAGCCACCGAGACACCGGGGAGCTGTTTTTT | CASSHRDTGELFF
15 | TRBJ2-1 | . | TRBV7-6 | . | TGTGCCAGCAGCGTCCAAGGGCGGGATTACAATGAGCAGTTCTTC | CASSVQGRDYNEQFF
16 | TRBJ2-7 | . | TRBV20-1 | many | TGCAGTGCTAGAGATGCCCGGGGCGCCTACCTTGTCGAGCAGTACTTC | CSARDARGAYLVEQYF
12 | TRBJ2-1 | . | TRBV15 | many | TGTGCCACCAGCCGGGACTTTAATGAGCAGTTCTTC | CATSRDFNEQFF